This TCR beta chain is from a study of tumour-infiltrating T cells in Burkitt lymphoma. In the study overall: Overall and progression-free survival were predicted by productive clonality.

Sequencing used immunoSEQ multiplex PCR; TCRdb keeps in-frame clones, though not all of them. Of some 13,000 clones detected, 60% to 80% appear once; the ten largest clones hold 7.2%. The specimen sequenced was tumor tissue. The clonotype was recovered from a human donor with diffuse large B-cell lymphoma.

CDR3: CASSLNPLTVDTEAFF. DNA of the CDR3: TGTGCCAGCAGCTTAAATCCCCTGACGGTCGACACTGAAGCTTTCTTT. The gene calls are TRBV7-3 and TRBJ1-1; D not certain. The CDR3 has 16 residues. Trimming cost V 1 base and J 3 bases, with 15 bases left between them. Germline CDR1 is SGHTA and CDR2 is FQGTGA.